This TCR beta chain was sequenced during a study of PD-1 blockade in classical Hodgkin lymphoma. A remark on this clone: Its specificity is unknown.

Germline CDR1 SGDLS, CDR2 YYNGEE. The CDR3 covers 16 residues. Deletions cut 0 bases from V and 2 bases from J, with 15 bases between. Study results and caveats: Diversity similar to that of newly diagnosed patients was seen at baseline in complete responders. CD4+ TCR diversity, unlike CD8+, rose significantly by C4D1.

The method was immunoSEQ multiplex PCR; TCRdb's version includes in-frame clones alone and lacks a portion of them. The sample shows under 65,000 clones, 80% to 90% of them seen only once. Brentuximab vedotin exposure varied, and every patient relapsed after autologous stem cell transplantation. The starting material was peripheral blood mononuclear cells (PBMCs), obtained at baseline. The chain recombines TRBV9 with TRBJ2-7; D is possibly TRBD1 (6 bases). This sequence was found in a human donor with classical Hodgkin lymphoma. CDR3 loop: CASSVEPGVPTYEQYF. For the CDR3, the DNA is TGTGCCAGCAGCGTAGAGCCAGGGGTCCCTACCTACGAGCAGTACTTC.